These T cell receptor beta chains were read from a single sample in a study of cytomegalovirus exposure and HLA in healthy donors. Generated by immunoSEQ multiplex PCR, the TCRdb table keeps only in-frame clones and is missing some. The sample has 90,000 to 150,000 clones; approximately 80% are singletons. Material for sequencing was PBMCs. All receptors derive from a woman aged 18-35 years in good health and CMV-seronegative. Each CDR3 is given with its conserved first and last residue. A D gene is named only where the DNA matches it firmly. A clone size is listed for some rows: how often the clone was seen (once, few, many), or a class if it is expanded.

>TRBJ2-2|NA|NA|TRBV7-3
CASSQSVDYTGELFF
TGTGCCAGCAGCCAGTCCGTTGATTACACCGGGGAGCTGTTTTTT
>TRBJ1-2|NA|NA|TRBV6-5
CATTGPAAGYTF
TGTGCCACCACAGGGCCAGCCGCTGGCTACACCTTC
>TRBJ1-1|NA|NA|TRBV19
CASSTPQTSNTEAFF
TGTGCCAGTAGTACCCCACAGACCTCGAATACTGAAGCTTTCTTT
>TRBJ2-1|TRBD2|once|TRBV7-9
CATPTSGGRSSYNEQFF
TGTGCCACCCCGACTAGCGGGGGCCGTAGCTCCTACAATGAGCAGTTCTTC
>TRBJ1-1|NA|NA|TRBV19
CASSSGTAGRSTEAFF
TGTGCCAGTAGTTCGGGGACCGCGGGGAGGAGCACTGAAGCTTTCTTT
>TRBJ2-7|TRBD1|NA|TRBV5-1
CASSLLAGGNYEQYF
TGCGCCAGCAGCTTGCTGGCAGGGGGTAATTACGAGCAGTACTTC
>TRBJ2-7|TRBD1|NA|TRBV18
CASSPSGGYEQYF
TGTGCCAGCTCACCCTCAGGGGGCTACGAGCAGTACTTC
>TRBJ1-5|NA|NA|TRBV7-2
CASSWSQGRNQPQHF
TGTGCCAGCAGCTGGAGCCAGGGTCGCAATCAGCCCCAGCATTTT
>TRBJ2-3|NA|NA|TRBV7-9
CASSSPGSTDTQYF
TGTGCCAGCAGCTCACCGGGAAGCACAGATACGCAGTATTTT
>TRBJ2-3|TRBD2|NA|TRBV5-1
CASSWRAASGRTDTQYF
TGCGCCAGCAGCTGGAGAGCGGCTAGCGGGAGGACAGATACGCAGTATTTT
>TRBJ2-5|NA|NA|TRBV7-3
CASSRKSGETQYF
TGTGCCAGCAGCAGAAAAAGCGGGGAGACCCAGTACTTC
>TRBJ1-5|NA|few|TRBV7-8
CASSLLQGPNQPQHF
TGTGCCAGCAGCTTATTGCAGGGGCCTAATCAGCCCCAGCATTTT
>TRBJ2-3|NA|NA|TRBV7-9
CASSRDFQRTDTQYF
TGTGCCAGCAGCCGGGACTTCCAACGGACAGATACGCAGTATTTT
>TRBJ2-1|TRBD2|NA|TRBV5-1
CASSLPLEAGENNEQFF
TGCGCCAGCAGCTTACCGTTGGAGGCGGGAGAAAACAATGAGCAGTTCTTC
>TRBJ1-1|NA|NA|TRBV30
CAWEKGMEVEAFF
TGTGCCTGGGAGAAGGGAATGGAGGTAGAAGCTTTCTTT
>TRBJ2-7|NA|NA|TRBV5-6
CASSFLADMGQYF
TGTGCCAGCAGCTTCCTAGCCGATATGGGGCAGTACTTC
>TRBJ1-1|NA|NA|TRBV7-2
CASSLIGGDTEAFF
TGTGCCAGCAGCCTCATAGGGGGGGACACTGAAGCTTTCTTT
>TRBJ1-2|NA|NA|TRBV4-1
CASSQDLISPDYTF
TGCGCCAGCAGCCAAGATCTGATAAGCCCCGACTACACCTTC
>TRBJ1-2|TRBD1|NA|TRBV5-1
CASSRRDRGLTIYGYTF
TGCGCCAGCAGCAGGCGGGACAGGGGGCTGACGATCTATGGCTACACCTTC
>TRBJ1-1|TRBD1|once|TRBV19
CASGQVSAEAFF
TGTGCCAGTGGACAGGTGAGCGCTGAAGCTTTCTTT
>TRBJ1-5|NA|NA|TRBV19
CASSIRWDTYQPQHF
TGTGCCAGTAGTATCCGTTGGGACACCTATCAGCCCCAGCATTTT
>TRBJ2-4|TRBD1|NA|TRBV9
CASSPDRGHIIQYF
TGTGCCAGCAGTCCGGACAGGGGGCATATCATTCAGTACTTC
>TRBJ2-7|NA|few|TRBV13
CASSLESSYEQYF
TGTGCCAGCAGCTTAGAATCCAGCTACGAGCAGTACTTC
>TRBJ2-2|TRBD2|NA|TRBV11-3
CASSLEAGGHYGELFF
TGTGCCAGCAGCTTAGAAGCGGGGGGGCACTACGGGGAGCTGTTTTTT
>TRBJ2-3|TRBD2|NA|TRBV18
CASSPRTSGLTDTQYF
TGTGCCAGCTCACCCCGGACTAGCGGACTCACAGATACGCAGTATTTT
>TRBJ2-5|TRBD2|NA|TRBV6-5
CASAAGDQETQYF
TGTGCCAGCGCGGCGGGGGATCAAGAGACCCAGTACTTC
>TRBJ2-7|TRBD1|NA|TRBV9
CASSVDLNTWTGGSSYEQYF
TGTGCCAGCAGCGTGGACCTTAACACGTGGACAGGGGGCAGCTCCTACGAGCAGTACTTC
>TRBJ2-3|TRBD2|NA|TRBV4-2
CASSPGLAGTSTDTQYF
TGTGCCAGCAGCCCGGGACTAGCGGGTACGAGCACAGATACGCAGTATTTT
>TRBJ1-6|NA|NA|TRBV5-6
CASSLYRDSPLHF
TGTGCCAGCAGCTTGTACAGGGACTCACCCCTCCACTTT
>TRBJ1-1|NA|NA|TRBV18
CASSPERRTEAFF
TGTGCCAGCTCACCGGAGAGGAGGACTGAAGCTTTCTTT
>TRBJ1-2|NA|NA|TRBV27
CASSGVPRGNGYTF
TGTGCCAGCAGTGGGGTCCCAAGGGGTAATGGCTACACCTTC
>TRBJ1-1|NA|NA|TRBV11-3
CASSRGGNTEAFF
TGTGCCAGCAGCCGGGGGGGGAACACTGAAGCTTTCTTT
>TRBJ1-4|TRBD1|NA|TRBV19
CASSNPGTGDQKLFF
TGTGCCAGTAGTAACCCCGGGACAGGGGATCAAAAACTGTTTTTT
>TRBJ1-5|NA|NA|TRBV27
CASSLSYNQPQHF
TGTGCCAGCAGTTTATCGTACAATCAGCCCCAGCATTTT
>TRBJ2-1|TRBD2|NA|TRBV19
CASSRTSGSYYNEQFF
TGTGCCAGTAGTAGGACTAGCGGGAGCTATTACAATGAGCAGTTCTTC
>TRBJ2-7|TRBD1|NA|TRBV5-6
CASSSPSAVLSRDREEQYF
TGTGCCAGCAGCTCGCCTTCCGCCGTTCTAAGTAGGGACAGGGAAGAGCAGTACTTC
>TRBJ1-3|TRBD1|NA|TRBV7-6
CASSLGPGQGGLNTIYF
TGTGCCAGCAGCTTAGGTCCGGGACAGGGTGGTTTGAACACCATATATTTT
>TRBJ2-2|NA|NA|TRBV11-2
CASSLSPPSVVTGELFF
TGTGCCAGCAGCTTAAGCCCGCCAAGTGTAGTCACCGGGGAGCTGTTTTTT
>TRBJ1-2|NA|NA|TRBV4-3
CASSQAAGSTGYGYTF
TGCGCCAGCAGCCAGGCCGCGGGATCCACTGGCTATGGCTACACCTTC
>TRBJ2-7|TRBD1|NA|TRBV9
CASSVRIQGALYEQYF
TGTGCCAGCAGCGTGAGAATCCAGGGGGCTCTGTACGAGCAGTACTTC
>TRBJ1-2|NA|NA|TRBV7-2
CASSLLNYGYTF
TGTGCCAGCAGCTTACTCAACTATGGCTACACCTTC
>TRBJ1-2|TRBD1|NA|TRBV4-3
CASGGTGAGYTF
TGCGCCAGCGGGGGGACAGGAGCCGGCTACACCTTC
>TRBJ1-2|NA|NA|TRBV7-9
CASSLEGEGGYTF
TGTGCCAGCAGCTTAGAAGGGGAAGGTGGCTACACCTTC